This TCR beta chain was sequenced in a study of response to subunit inactivated influenza vaccine. This clonotype has more than one count but fewer than ten. Its antigen remains unidentified. General study findings and limits: That few new T cells are recruited by each seasonal influenza vaccination was the authors' suggestion.

In germline, CDR1 is SEHNR, CDR2 FQNEAQ (reference sequence). Trimming at V came to 1 base and at J to 9 bases, leaving 7 bases not matched to a gene. The CDR3 consists of 15 residues. TCRdb reprocessed the RT-PCR reads with MiXCR, giving one entry per CDR3 protein. This sample has hundreds of thousands of distinct CDR3 sequences, with about a fifth found just once. The chain links TRBV7-9 to TRBJ2-1; 9 bases are a match to TRBD2. The clonotype comes from a man aged 45 to 65 who received an inactivated influenza vaccine. The sequencing used PBMCs from blood, collected roughly 5 days after vaccination. This chain's CDR3 is CASSLVVAGAPEQFF. In DNA form, the CDR3 reads TGTGCCAGCAGCTTAGTTGTAGCGGGGGCCCCTGAGCAGTTCTTC.